What follows describes a single T cell receptor beta chain. This clone was observed a handful of times. The antigen it binds to is not known. Base qualities are not at hand, and no much larger clone is one base apart. Sequences MDHEN (CDR1) and SYDVKM (CDR2) are obtained from the germline V gene. V lost 5 bases and J lost 5 bases; the stretch between them is 4 bases long. The CDR3 contains 11 residues, cysteine and phenylalanine counted. This entry keeps only the CDR3 DNA: 33 bases, framed from base 1. Library method: the immunoSEQ multiplex PCR assay. RNA was extracted from all samples and reverse transcribed into cDNA as template for TCR sequencing. First-strand cDNA was synthesized using SuperScript III with a 2:1 mix of oligo-dT and random hexamers. A synthetic immune receptor repertoire was used to gauge amplification bias, and whatever bias remained was removed computationally. The paper's data handling went like this. After raw reads were preprocessed to remove errors, the CDR3 was defined following IMGT conventions as running from the conserved cysteine to phenylalanine. Clonality was computed by normalizing Shannon entropy by log2 of the number of productive unique TCRs and subtracting the result from 1. Whether scalp clones were CD4 or CD8 was inferred by matching scalp TCRbeta sequences against CD4 and CD8 repertoires sorted from blood. TCRdb carries this immuneACCESS record with in-frame sequences only. Its versions omit some clonotypes, under half of them owing to an unresolved V gene in the studies checked, with the rest unexplained. Clone size and V and J calls were adopted from that table, with D and trimming inferred from the DNA. The sample table records 200,000 to 250,000 clones; roughly 57% of these occur just once. The top ten hold approximately 0.45% of the sample.

The record originates from a study of CD8+ T cells in alopecia areata (dated by TCRdb to about 2018). Broadly, across the study: The treated patients, all with moderate-to-severe alopecia areata, were enrolled in an open-label pilot trial of oral tofacitinib given at 5 to 10 mg twice daily. Tofacitinib was given for 6 to 18 months, followed by 6 months of follow-up off drug to assess delayed response and recurrence. High-throughput TCRbeta sequencing was used to examine T cell clonal expansion in alopecia areata in both the C3H/HeJ mouse model and human patients. Scalp tissue and sorted CD4+ and CD8+ peripheral blood T cells from patchy and totalis/universalis alopecia areata patients and from healthy controls were covered by human TCRbeta sequencing. Biopsies were taken from tofacitinib-treated patients at baseline and at 4 and 24 weeks of treatment, and a later scalp biopsy was taken in several of the tofacitinib-treated patients. Scalp clonality was compared across normal scalp (n=4), patchy alopecia areata scalp (n=8), and alopecia totalis/universalis scalp (n=8). The RNA source kit depended on sample type: the PAXgene miRNA kit for fixed scalp, the miRNeasy kit for PBMCs, and the RNeasy kit for mouse skin. TCRbeta CDR3 regions were amplified by immunoSEQ multiplex PCR using 35 Vbeta forward and 13 Jbeta reverse primers.

The research as a whole found: Scalp TCR repertoire analysis is complicated because resident alphabeta T cells in normal human skin are also sequenced, whereas mouse skin is dominated by gammadelta T cells. Shared TCR sequences between patients were less evident than in mice, which may be partly attributable to HLA diversity in the patient population. Compared with normal scalp, lesional scalp had higher clonality and more expanded CD8+ clones, particularly in alopecia totalis/universalis, a pattern that suggests antigenic drive.

The intended sense of this specimen's time point label: baseline before oral tofacitinib. From alopecia areata patients, peripheral blood was collected along with lesional scalp punch biopsies. PBMCs were isolated by density centrifugation and stained for CD3, CD4 and CD8, after which CD4+ and CD8+ T cells were sorted on a FACSAria. The origin of this receptor is a human donor with alopecia areata. The sample consisted of CD4+ T cells sorted from blood, taken at week 0. The V gene is TRBV28 and the J gene is TRBJ2-1; the D gene identity is not certain. The CDR3 here reads CASSLHNEQFF. The sequence in DNA is TGTGCCAGCAGTCTCCACAATGAGCAGTTCTTC.